The 16 T cell receptor beta chains given below trace back to one sample, sequenced in a study of cytomegalovirus exposure and HLA in healthy donors. Generated by immunoSEQ multiplex PCR, the TCRdb table keeps only in-frame clones and is missing some. The sample includes around 180,000 clones, about 83% of them seen just once. The sample comprised PBMCs. The receptors originated from a woman younger than 35 in good health and CMV-seronegative.

V usage is TRBV6-1 and J usage is TRBJ1-5, with 7 bases lining up with TRBD1. Germline CDR1 and CDR2: MNHNS and SASEGT. CDR3 length equals 12 residues. V lost 8 bases and J lost 4; bases outside the gene matches: 2. CDR3 nucleotides: TGTGCCAGCCCGACAGGGAATCAGCCCCAGCATTTT. Translation gives CASPTGNQPQHF.

V is TRBV7-7 and J is TRBJ2-7, with D maybe TRBD2 (6 bases). Looked up from germline, CDR1 is SSHAT and CDR2 is FNYEAQ (reference sequence). V was cut by 2 bases and J by 0 bases, with 11 bases left in between. This CDR3 contains 15 residues. CDR3 loop: CASSLRWDCSYEQYF. CDR3 sequence (DNA): TGTGCCAGCAGCTTAAGGTGGGACTGCTCCTACGAGCAGTACTTC.

The V and J genes are TRBV10-1 and TRBJ2-7; 7 nucleotides line up with TRBD2. The V segment lost 2 bases and the J segment 1 base; nucleotides outside the gene matches: 5. Per germline, CDR1 WNHNN and CDR2 SYGVQD (reference sequence). There are 15 residues in the CDR3. Here the CDR3 reads CASSEGAGGSYEQYF. The CDR3 DNA is TGCGCCAGCAGTGAGGGGGCCGGGGGGTCCTACGAGCAGTACTTC.

The genes are TRBV7-9 and TRBJ2-7, with 8 bases fitting TRBD1. From germline, CDR1 is SEHNR and CDR2 FQNEAQ (reference sequence). Trimming cost V 10 bases and J 3 bases; bases outside gene matches: 5. The CDR3 is 12 amino acids. CDR3 sequence reads: CATRTGSYEQYF. Here the CDR3 DNA reads TGTGCCACCAGGACAGGGAGCTACGAGCAGTACTTC.

The rearrangement links TRBV29-1 to TRBJ2-7; no clear D. CDR1 is SQVTM, CDR2 ANQGSEA, per germline. V was cut by 3 bases and J by 0 bases, with 9 bases left in between. This CDR3 has 13 amino acids. CDR3 DNA sequence: TGCAGCGTTGATGAGGATTCCTCCTACGAGCAGTACTTC. This gives the protein CSVDEDSSYEQYF.

The chain couples TRBV4-1 to TRBJ2-2, with D perhaps matching TRBD2 (5 bases). Trimming removed 4 bases at V and 7 bases at J, with 13 bases between. This CDR3 comprises 14 residues. Germline CDR1 and CDR2: MGHRA and YSYEKL. The CDR3 is CASSRLGSRGELFF. The CDR3 coding sequence is TGCGCCAGCAGCCGTCTGGGGAGCCGCGGGGAGCTGTTTTTT.

The rearrangement uses TRBV5-1 and TRBJ2-1; no clear D. The germline gives CDR1 SGHRS, CDR2 YFSETQ. CDR3 length equals 11 residues. The V and J ends lost 3 bases and 10 bases respectively, with 8 bases between them. The DNA for the CDR3 is TGCGCCAGCAGCTACTCTCGAGAGCAGTTCTTC. Amino acids: CASSYSREQFF.

This clone was seen a single time. The rearrangement uses TRBV4-1 and TRBJ2-1, with D tentatively TRBD2 (6 bases). The germline V gene encodes CDR1 MGHRA and CDR2 YSYEKL. This CDR3 is built from 15 residues. Trimming removed 0 bases from V and 6 bases from J, with 12 bases in between. CDR3 coding DNA: TGCGCCAGCAGCCAAGAGTCGGAGGGCCGCAATGAGCAGTTCTTC. This gives the protein CASSQESEGRNEQFF.

The rearrangement joins TRBV18 to TRBJ2-1, with TRBD2 matching 11 bases. CDR1 KGHSH and CDR2 LQKENI come from the germline V gene. The junction had 4 bases not matched to a gene; V was cut back by 5 bases and J by 4 bases. CDR3 length: 15 residues. The CDR3 nucleotides read TGTGCCAGCTCATCGCGGACTAGCGGGTACAATGAGCAGTTCTTC. Its protein product is CASSSRTSGYNEQFF.

The V and J genes are TRBV11-2 and TRBJ1-5; D call uncertain. The CDR3 is 14 residues long. V was pared by 5 bases and J by 3 bases, with 11 bases between. Germline-derived CDR1 and CDR2 are SGHAT and FQNNGV. The CDR3 DNA reads TGTGCCAGCAGCCAAACGGGTTTCAATCAGCCCCAGCATTTT. It yields the protein CASSQTGFNQPQHF. The full variable domain, completed using reference TRBV11-2 and TRBJ1-5, is EAGVAQSPRYKIIEKRQSVAFWCNPISGHATLYWYQQILGQGPKLLIQFQNNGVVDDSQLPKDRFSAERLKGVDSTLKIQPAKLEDSAVYLCASSQTGFNQPQHFGDGTRLSIL.

V is TRBV7-8 and J is TRBJ1-1, with 8 bases identical to TRBD1. This CDR3 contains 14 residues. V shed 5 bases, J shed 0 bases, and the junction held 2 bases outside the gene matches. The V gene's germline CDR1 is SGHVS and CDR2 FQNEAQ. In DNA form, the CDR3 reads TGTGCCAGCAGCCCGACAGGGGTGAACACTGAAGCTTTCTTT. This translates into CASSPTGVNTEAFF.

V gene TRBV7-9 combines with J gene TRBJ2-7, with a possible D match to TRBD2 (7 bases). The germline V and J ends were trimmed by 6 bases and 0 bases, with 18 bases remaining between them. Looked up from germline, CDR1 is SEHNR and CDR2 is FQNEAQ (reference sequence). This CDR3 is 16 amino acids long. CDR3 DNA: TGTGCCAGCAGTTCACTAGGGGGGGAGAGCTCCTACGAGCAGTACTTC. It encodes CASSSLGGESSYEQYF.

This sequence joins TRBV25-1 and TRBJ1-1; perhaps TRBD1 as D (6 bases). The V end lost 5 bases, the J end lost 1 base, and 17 bases lay between the germline ends. The CDR3 runs to 16 residues. The germline CDR1 and CDR2 sequences are MGHDK and SYGVNS. The CDR3 here is CASSPPGQLTNTEAFF. The CDR3 bases are TGTGCCAGCAGTCCCCCGGGACAACTAACGAACACTGAAGCTTTCTTT. Full variable domain (outside the CDR3, taken from reference TRBV25-1 and TRBJ1-1): EADIYQTPRYLVIGTGKKITLECSQTMGHDKMYWYQQDPGMELHLIHYSYGVNSTEKGDLSSESTVSRIRTEHFPLTLESARPSHTSQYLCASSPPGQLTNTEAFFGQGTRLTVV.

The sample holds a few counts of this clone. The chain is built from TRBV18 and TRBJ1-2, with TRBD1 as a possible D gene (6 bases). Germline V CDR1 and CDR2: KGHSH, LQKENI. V was clipped by 0 bases and J by 6 bases, with 8 bases between them. This CDR3 has 13 residues. CDR3: CASSPPRQDGYTF. The CDR3 DNA sequence: TGTGCCAGCTCACCACCCAGACAGGATGGCTACACCTTC.

The V gene is TRBV19, the J gene TRBJ2-1; possibly TRBD1 for D (6 bases). Germline CDR1 reads LNHDA; CDR2 reads SQIVND (reference sequence). The CDR3 has 11 amino acids. V lost 10 bases and J lost 7, with 11 bases in between. CDR3 residues: CATHTGNEQFF. CDR3 DNA sequence: TGTGCCACCCACACAGGGAATGAGCAGTTCTTC.

V gene TRBV5-1 combines with J gene TRBJ2-2; no reliable D call. The germline V gene has CDR1 SGHRS and CDR2 YFSETQ. Trimming removed 5 bases from V and 0 bases from J, with 14 bases in between. This CDR3 spans 16 amino acids. The CDR3 DNA follows: TGCGCCAGCAGTACGCGATGGGCCGCGAACACCGGGGAGCTGTTTTTT. Translation: CASSTRWAANTGELFF.